This T cell receptor beta chain was captured by sequencing in a study of graft-versus-host responses after intestinal transplantation. The repertoire was sequenced with immunoSEQ multiplex PCR; TCRdb's copy has only in-frame clones and lacks some. Here the sample spans tens of thousands of clones, approximately 92% being singletons. With regard to this clone: No antigen is known for it. Compared with germline, one end of the junction differs, possibly owing to a read error.

CDR3 length equals 14 residues. Germline CDR1 MGHRA, CDR2 YSYEKL. The source is a human donor who was the organ donor for an intestinal transplant. The sample consisted of unstimulated CD8+ T cells sorted from spleen or lymph node cells, taken before transplant. This chain connects TRBV4-1 to TRBJ1-5; 7 bases match TRBD1. In DNA, the CDR3 is TGTGCCAGCAGCCAAGACAGGGCCTGGCAGCCCCAGCATTTT. It translates to CASSQDRAWQPQHF.